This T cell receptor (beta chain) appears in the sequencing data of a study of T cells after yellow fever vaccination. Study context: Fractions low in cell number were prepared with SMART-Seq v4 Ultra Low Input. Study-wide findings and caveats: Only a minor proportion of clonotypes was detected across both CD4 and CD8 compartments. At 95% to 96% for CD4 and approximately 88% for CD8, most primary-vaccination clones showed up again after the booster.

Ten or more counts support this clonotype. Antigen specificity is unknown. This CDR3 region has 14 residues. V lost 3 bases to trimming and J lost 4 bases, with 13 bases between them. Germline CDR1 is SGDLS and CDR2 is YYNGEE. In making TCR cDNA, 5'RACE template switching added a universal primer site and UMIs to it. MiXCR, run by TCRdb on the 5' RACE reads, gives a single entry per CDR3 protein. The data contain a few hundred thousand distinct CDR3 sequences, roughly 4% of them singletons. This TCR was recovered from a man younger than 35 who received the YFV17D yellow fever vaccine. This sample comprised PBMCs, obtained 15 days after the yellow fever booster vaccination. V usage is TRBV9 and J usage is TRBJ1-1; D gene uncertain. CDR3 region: CASSETFGGTEAFF. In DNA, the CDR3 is TGTGCCAGCAGCGAGACCTTTGGTGGCACTGAAGCTTTCTTT.